A selection of T cell receptor beta chains follows, all from one sample in a study of OX40 agonist ivuxolimab in advanced cancers. TCRdb keeps only in-frame clones here, not all; method: immunoSEQ multiplex PCR. The sample lists 75,000 to 95,000 clones; about four fifths were seen once. Specimen: CD4+ or CD8+ T cells sorted from blood, collected in a trial of the OX40 agonist ivuxolimab. These receptors were collected from an adult with an advanced solid tumor such as melanoma, head and neck, liver or kidney cancer. CDR3s include the opening cysteine and the closing phenylalanine or tryptophan. The order of the fields is clone size, V gene, J gene, D gene, CDR3 protein, CDR3 DNA. The D gene is left open where the match is weak. Size values are once, few and many counts, or a class for expanded clones, and some rows have none.

-	TRBV5-1	TRBJ2-3	TRBD1	CASSLGQGGPTDTQYF	TGCGCCAGCAGCTTGGGACAGGGCGGCCCCACAGATACGCAGTATTTT
-	TRBV29-1	TRBJ1-5	-	CSVVFGLWGSNQPQHF	TGCAGCGTTGTCTTTGGGTTGTGGGGCTCCAATCAGCCCCAGCATTTT
-	TRBV5-1	TRBJ1-1	-	CASSLSVLDTEAFF	TGCGCCAGCAGCTTGTCGGTGCTGGACACTGAAGCTTTCTTT
-	TRBV19	TRBJ2-7	TRBD1	CASSRRDRAKQTPYEQYF	TGTGCCAGTAGTAGAAGGGACAGGGCGAAACAGACTCCCTACGAGCAGTACTTC
-	TRBV5-4	TRBJ2-5	TRBD2	CASSLGAGGPETQYF	TGTGCCAGCAGCTTGGGGGCGGGGGGGCCCGAGACCCAGTACTTC
-	TRBV30	TRBJ2-7	-	CAWKVSYEQYF	TGTGCCTGGAAGGTCTCCTACGAGCAGTACTTC
-	TRBV19	TRBJ1-6	-	CASSGQGYSPLHF	TGTGCCAGTAGTGGTCAGGGATATTCACCCCTCCACTTT
-	TRBV7-3	TRBJ1-6	TRBD1	CASSLSAGQGNSPLHF	TGTGCCAGCAGCTTATCCGCGGGACAGGGAAATTCACCCCTCCACTTT
once	TRBV5-1	TRBJ2-3	TRBD1	CASSLGQGREDTQYF	TGCGCCAGCAGCTTAGGACAGGGAAGGGAAGATACGCAGTATTTT
-	TRBV19	TRBJ2-2	-	CASSIVGAGTGELFF	TGTGCCAGTAGTATAGTGGGGGCCGGCACCGGGGAGCTGTTTTTT
-	TRBV27	TRBJ2-5	-	CASSPPRTRWETQYF	TGTGCCAGCAGTCCCCCCAGGACGCGTTGGGAGACCCAGTACTTC
once	TRBV9	TRBJ2-3	-	CASSVVGQGPTDTQYF	TGTGCCAGCAGCGTAGTAGGGCAGGGACCCACAGATACGCAGTATTTT
few	TRBV11-3	TRBJ2-7	-	CASSLIFAYEQYF	TGTGCCAGCAGCTTAATCTTCGCCTACGAGCAGTACTTC
-	TRBV6-5	TRBJ2-7	TRBD1	CASSARQGASEQYF	TGTGCCAGCAGTGCCCGACAGGGGGCCTCCGAGCAGTACTTC
once	TRBV7-9	TRBJ2-3	TRBD2	CASSLGLAGGSDTQYF	TGTGCCAGCAGCCTCGGACTAGCGGGAGGATCCGATACGCAGTATTTT
-	TRBV23-1	TRBJ2-1	-	CASSHPSELSSYNEQFF	TGCGCCAGCAGTCACCCCTCCGAACTAAGCTCCTACAATGAGCAGTTCTTC
once	TRBV7-2	TRBJ2-7	TRBD2	CASSLNSGTRANEQYF	TGTGCCAGCAGCTTAAATAGTGGGACTAGGGCCAACGAGCAGTACTTC
-	TRBV7-2	TRBJ2-1	-	CASRLHSGRQFF	TGTGCCAGCAGATTGCACAGCGGGCGACAGTTCTTC
-	TRBV19	TRBJ2-1	TRBD1	CASSQDRGTYNEQFF	TGTGCCAGTAGTCAGGACAGGGGGACCTACAATGAGCAGTTCTTC
-	TRBV5-1	TRBJ2-3	-	CASSLRGQSTDTQYF	TGCGCCAGCAGCCTGCGAGGACAGAGCACAGATACGCAGTATTTT
-	TRBV7-3	TRBJ2-1	-	CASSPDRNVEQFF	TGTGCCAGCAGCCCCGACAGGAATGTTGAGCAGTTCTTC
once	TRBV28	TRBJ1-4	-	CASSSPFNEKLFF	TGTGCCAGCAGTTCCCCCTTCAATGAAAAACTGTTTTTT
-	TRBV9	TRBJ1-2	TRBD1	CASSPTQGADGGYTF	TGTGCCAGCAGCCCAACCCAGGGGGCTGACGGTGGCTACACCTTC
-	TRBV2	TRBJ2-7	-	CASSEDSGSYEQYF	TGTGCCAGCAGTGAAGACAGTGGGTCCTACGAGCAGTACTTC
few	TRBV30	TRBJ1-5	-	CAWSVSGLGRPQHF	TGTGCCTGGAGTGTGAGCGGGCTGGGGAGGCCCCAGCATTTT
-	TRBV6-5	TRBJ2-1	-	CASRDTGTSEQFF	TGTGCCAGCCGAGATACGGGGACTTCCGAGCAGTTCTTC
-	TRBV10-3	TRBJ2-7	-	CAISEGPAYEQYF	TGTGCCATCAGTGAGGGCCCGGCCTACGAGCAGTACTTC
few	TRBV2	TRBJ2-4	-	CASSVNVKNIQYF	TGTGCCAGCAGTGTAAACGTTAAAAACATTCAGTACTTC
-	TRBV19	TRBJ2-2	-	CASMKGTSVGELFF	TGTGCCAGTATGAAAGGGACCTCCGTCGGGGAGCTGTTTTTT
-	TRBV6-5	TRBJ2-7	-	CASSYSRSSEQYF	TGTGCCAGCAGTTACTCGAGAAGTTCCGAGCAGTACTTC
-	TRBV28	TRBJ1-6	TRBD1	CASSLSGQGVHNSPLHF	TGTGCCAGCAGTTTATCCGGACAGGGAGTTCATAATTCACCCCTCCACTTT
few	TRBV10-3	TRBJ2-7	TRBD2	CASIAGEGKQYF	TGTGCCTCCATAGCGGGAGAAGGGAAGCAGTACTTC